In this sample, the clone carrying this T cell receptor beta chain turned up many times. These data come from a study of T cells in Graves' hyperthyroidism and ophthalmopathy. Regions amplified from RNA transcripts were the TCR beta CDR3 regions. HTBI primers were employed in a first-round RT-PCR of the TCR CDR3. TCRdb independently ran MiXCR on the multiplex PCR reads; one entry per CDR3 protein. The sample contains about 400,000 distinct CDR3 sequences, about 14% of which appear only once. Germline lookup yields CDR1 SGHAT and CDR2 FQNNGV. Trimming cost V 3 bases and J 7 bases, with 16 bases left between them. CDR3 length: 14 amino acids.

This TCR was sampled from a man in his fifties or sixties with Graves' ophthalmopathy. The chain joins TRBV11-2 to TRBJ2-7; D might be TRBD1 (5 bases). The sample taken for sequencing was blood. The CDR3 coding sequence is TGTGCCAGCAGCTTCTCAGGGATCGGCGCGGAGCAGTACTTC. It translates to CASSFSGIGAEQYF.